This T cell receptor beta chain derives from a study of post-analysis software for immune sequencing data (dated by TCRdb to the mid-2010s). Some background on the complete study: The recorded disease courses included relapsing-remitting, secondary progressive and progressive-relapsing multiple sclerosis, and some patients had no subtype annotation. The multiple sclerosis patient repertoires were compared with some twelve previously published healthy control repertoires from donors aged about 6 to 25 years. A subset of samples was prepared in parallel using single-end sample barcoding, then pooled and co-amplified after Illumina adapter ligation. The study at large found these results: The control group was slightly older than the multiple sclerosis patient group. Normalized Chao1 diversity was significantly lower in multiple sclerosis patients than controls, suggesting substantial peripheral T-cell clonal expansion. When samples were clustered directly using the F measure, samples prepared in the same batch co-clustered strongly, which prompted a batch-effect correction. Four to six TRBV segments, including TRBV5-6, TRBV5-1 and TRBV20-1, were significantly more frequent in patients than controls.

Receptor amplification or capture employed PCR. The sequencer listed for this sample is Illumina HiSeq 2500. To reduce PCR and sequencing biases, unique molecular identifiers were incorporated into the TCR beta cDNA libraries. Every 1 to 10 million input T cells yielded roughly 0.5 million cDNA molecules, meaning each molecule approximated one T cell. Patient libraries were prepared and sequenced with the same protocol used for the earlier healthy control dataset. Samples belonging to the same batch were prepared together, multiplexed and sequenced on a shared HiSeq lane. As for the authors' bioinformatics: Raw barcoded reads were processed with MIGEC, and single-read molecular identifier groups were discarded before consensus assembly and CDR3 extraction. VDJtools was used for post-analysis of the clonotype tables, with diversity normalized by down-sampling every dataset to the smallest sample size. Repertoire overlap clustering matched CDR3 amino acid but not nucleotide sequences to correct batch-related cross-sample contamination. Using fastp at Q25 and MiXCR, TCRdb reprocessed the public reads and kept productive beta chains. All rows with the same CDR3 protein become a single entry with the most common DNA and genes. The V and J calls and clone size are TCRdb's, not the authors'. Counted in this sample were 600,000 to 700,000 distinct CDR3 sequences; approximately 59% of them appeared once. The ten largest make up 11% of the sample.

TCR beta repertoires were profiled from peripheral blood of over 10 young patients with multiple sclerosis to demonstrate the VDJtools post-analysis software. Multiple sclerosis patients were children and adolescents aged 6 to 15 years. V and J lose 3 bases and 2 bases, and a span of 10 bases separates them. Taken from cysteine to phenylalanine, the CDR3 has 14 residues. Of all the DNA, just the CDR3 is kept, 42 bases in frame from base 1. CDR1 is given as MRHNA and CDR2 as SNTAGT, both from the germline V gene. Comment on this clonotype: It has no known antigen specificity. Base qualities were left out, and no much larger clone turns up one base away.

This clonotype was sampled from a girl aged 2-10 years with multiple sclerosis. The chain was built from TRBV6-4 and TRBJ1-2; the D segment could be TRBD1, given 6 matching bases. The sequencing sample was made of blood. The encoded CDR3 is CASSEGGENYGYTF. The DNA sequence reads TGTGCCAGCAGTGAGGGGGGCGAGAACTATGGCTACACCTTC.